Here is one T cell receptor (beta chain) with its context. No antigen is known for it. The data were taken from a study of cytomegalovirus exposure and HLA in healthy donors. Notes on the study in general: It was fewer than 200 TCR beta chains that were listed as cytomegalovirus-associated.

Assay: immunoSEQ multiplex PCR; the TCRdb copy retains only in-frame clones and omits some. The sample holds roughly 150,000 clones; 96% are singletons and the top ten take around 0.9%. The donors were in the roughly 130-subject validation cohort, distinct from the roughly 700-subject first cohort. The CDR3 runs to 15 residues. The germline V gene encodes CDR1 MNHEY and CDR2 SVGAGI. Unmatched junction bases numbered 6, after V lost 0 bases and J lost 5 bases. The gene calls are TRBV6-5 and TRBJ2-7; 8 bases line up with TRBD2. This TCR derives from a woman under 30 in good health and CMV-seronegative. The sequenced sample was PBMCs. This CDR3 reads CASSYSTSVAHEQYF. The CDR3 region has the DNA TGTGCCAGCAGTTACTCGACTAGCGTAGCCCACGAGCAGTACTTC.